This T cell receptor (beta chain) was obtained from a study of cytomegalovirus exposure and HLA in healthy donors. Points from the study as a whole: The authors enumerated roughly 180 TCR beta chains as linked to cytomegalovirus. Specific recognition of CMV antigens was confirmed in vitro for three chains (all CMV-associated). Reportedly, cytomegalovirus status was diagnosed with high sensitivity and specificity.

Generated by immunoSEQ multiplex PCR, the TCRdb table keeps only in-frame clones and is missing some. There are roughly 130,000 clones in the sample; around nine tenths occur only once, and about 1.4% lies in the top ten. Worth noting for this clone: Its antigen is currently unknown.

J lost 8 bases, V lost 6 bases, and 10 bases had no gene match. The CDR3 is 13 residues long. Looked up from germline, CDR1 is SQVTM and CDR2 is ANQGSEA. The sequenced sample was PBMCs. This clonotype originated in a man younger than 45 in good health and CMV-seronegative. V usage is TRBV29-1 and J usage is TRBJ1-2, with 9 bases identical to TRBD1. This chain's CDR3 is CSVPIGTGRGYTF. DNA for the CDR3: TGCAGCGTGCCTATCGGGACAGGGCGCGGCTACACCTTC.